This TCR beta chain comes out of a study of neurological immune-mediated disorders. Points from the study as a whole: CDR3 amino acid sequences of expanded clones were not shared across subjects, a result suggesting private repertoires in all groups.

Trimming removed 2 bases from V and 5 bases from J, with 19 bases in between. The CDR3 runs to 16 residues. From germline, CDR1 is SGHDT and CDR2 YYEEEE. For the sorted libraries, 1 million CD4+ or CD8+ T cells were used. TCRdb reanalysed the 5' RACE reads using MiXCR and keeps one entry per CDR3 protein. The profile shows around 15,000 distinct CDR3 sequences, around 9.7% of them singletons. This clonotype was seen ten or more times. Its specificity is unknown. The clonotype originates from a man in his forties or fifties in good health. Sequences were obtained from CD8+ T cells from blood. This chain uses TRBV5-6 with TRBJ2-5; TRBD2 is a possible D gene (6 bases). CDR3 residues: CASSFSGRITAETQYF. CDR3 DNA: TGTGCCAGCAGCTTCTCAGGGAGGATTACGGCGGAGACCCAGTACTTC.